This T cell receptor beta chain was sequenced during a study of blood T cell repertoires in COVID-19. Study context: Acute-phase and convalescent COVID-19 samples originated in the United States, Italy and Spain. Sources were T cells, B-cell-depleted T cells, or PBMCs; the material itself was cDNA or gDNA.

This clone was found once. Per the study methods: Amplification with reference gene primers provided the estimates of nucleated cell counts. Here immunoSEQ multiplex PCR was the method, and the copy in TCRdb shows in-frame clones only, minus some. V and J calls plus clone size are reproduced from that table; the DNA served to infer D and trimming. The sample includes about 130,000 clones, 60% to 85% of them seen just once. Sequencing was done on a sample of peripheral blood. The receptor's source is a man older than 75 with acute or convalescent COVID-19.

This chain's CDR3 is CATRVAGTGRYEQYF. The CDR3, as DNA: TGTGCCACCCGAGTGGCGGGGACAGGGAGGTACGAGCAGTACTTC. The rearrangement links TRBV28 to TRBJ2-7; 9 nucleotides line up with TRBD1. With 10 bases clipped from V and 4 bases from J, the junction kept 14 bases outside the gene matches. The CDR3 covers 15 residues. Germline V lookup: CDR1 MDHEN, CDR2 SYDVKM.